This TCR beta chain was captured by sequencing in a study of ipilimumab plus nivolumab after autologous stem cell transplantation. Study-level background: Patients received a median of 5 ipilimumab and roughly eight nivolumab doses.

Checkpoint therapy with ipilimumab 1 mg/kg began 14 to 28 days after transplant. Clones were sequenced by immunoSEQ multiplex PCR, and TCRdb holds only the in-frame ones, with some missing. Of approximately 84,000 clones in the sample, 83% were seen once. Worth noting for this clone: This CDR3 is also generated by other DNA sequences in the sample.

The germline V gene has CDR1 LNHDA and CDR2 SQIVND (reference sequence). V dropped 3 bases and J dropped 1; count of bases not matched to a gene: 1. This CDR3 comprises 14 residues. The source of this sequence is a male donor with diffuse large B-cell lymphoma. The sample was PBMCs, taken in a trial of ipilimumab plus nivolumab as post-transplant consolidation. The rearrangement uses TRBV19 and TRBJ2-7, with TRBD1 matching 9 bases. CDR3 sequence: CASSMDRGSYEQYF. The CDR3 region has the DNA TGTGCCAGTAGTATGGACAGGGGTTCCTACGAGCAGTACTTC. Based on the CDR3 plus reference TRBV19 and TRBJ2-7, the full variable domain is DGGITQSPKYLFRKEGQNVTLSCEQNLNHDAMYWYRQDPGQGLRLIYYSQIVNDFQKGDIAEGYSVSREKKESFPLTVTSAQKNPTAFYLCASSMDRGSYEQYFGPGTRLTVT.